The TCR beta chain described here comes from a study of T-cell memory formation after mild COVID-19. On the study more broadly: Clusters of TCRs were largely donor specific.

Study-level points and caveats: The study detected some responding clones in pre-infection memory, suggesting cross-reactive memory joined. CD4+ bias marked clones expanding day 15 to 37, unlike balanced contracting clones.

With constant-segment primers, 5'RACE yielded cDNA libraries of TCR alpha and TCR beta that carried sample barcodes and UMIs. TCRdb reprocessed the 5' RACE reads via MiXCR and lists one record per CDR3 protein. Altogether under 350,000 distinct CDR3 sequences are present, 15% to 20% being singletons, with the ten largest covering about a fifth. Only a few counts were recorded for this clonotype. The antigen is not known. This clonotype was obtained from a man aged 18 to 30 who had mild COVID-19 (a few samples of this study predate the infection). Cell type and time point are not known. What was sequenced was PBMCs or a T cell subset sorted from them (not recorded which).

The CDR3 is CASSPDGGYQETQYF. As DNA, the CDR3 is TGTGCCAGCAGCCCCGATGGGGGGTACCAAGAGACCCAGTACTTC. The chain recombines TRBV12-3 or TRBV12-4 with TRBJ2-5; a possible D gene is TRBD2 (6 bases). Trimming took 6 bases from V and 0 from J, leaving 14 bases between them. The CDR3 has 15 residues.